The clone carrying this T cell receptor (beta chain) was counted between two and nine times. The antigen remains unidentified. The data derive from a study of identifying expanded T cells in peripheral blood. General study results and limits: Clone count variance between roughly two-week samples rose with total template count.

The assay was immunoSEQ multiplex PCR, and TCRdb's table has in-frame clones only and misses some. This table holds more than 95,000 clones, roughly 80% found once. Trimming left V 2 bases short and J 4 bases short, with 8 bases between. This CDR3 comprises 13 residues. Germline V lookup: CDR1 MRHNA, CDR2 SNTAGT. Sequenced sample: blood. The chain joins TRBV6-4 to TRBJ1-2; a weak D match, TRBD1 (5 bases). The origin of this receptor is a person aged 18-69 years in good health. Here the CDR3 reads CASSDGQGYGYTF. The CDR3 DNA follows: TGTGCCAGCAGTGACGGGCAGGGCTATGGCTACACCTTC.